A selection of T cell receptor beta chains follows, all from one sample in a study of blood T cell repertoires in COVID-19. Clones were sequenced by immunoSEQ multiplex PCR, and TCRdb holds only the in-frame ones, with some missing. The sample includes 300,000 or so clones, more than 75% of them seen just once. Material for sequencing was peripheral blood. These receptors were obtained from a man in his 70s with acute or convalescent COVID-19. Each CDR3 is given with its conserved first and last residue. The order of the fields is J gene, V gene, D gene, clone size, CDR3 protein, CDR3 DNA. The D gene is left open where the match is weak. Where a row states a size, it is once, few, many or the class of an expanded clone; other rows omit it.

j_call: TRBJ1-1
v_call: TRBV28
d_call: TRBD1
clone_size: .
cdr3_aa: CASPSGQGGTEAFF
cdr3_nt: TGTGCCAGCCCGAGCGGACAGGGCGGCACTGAAGCTTTCTTT

j_call: TRBJ2-5
v_call: TRBV2
d_call: .
clone_size: .
cdr3_aa: CASSDTGQETQYF
cdr3_nt: TGTGCCAGCAGTGACACAGGCCAAGAGACCCAGTACTTC

j_call: TRBJ1-1
v_call: TRBV7-2
d_call: .
clone_size: .
cdr3_aa: CASTLERGTEAFF
cdr3_nt: TGTGCCAGCACTCTGGAGCGTGGCACTGAAGCTTTCTTT

j_call: TRBJ2-1
v_call: TRBV28
d_call: .
clone_size: .
cdr3_aa: CASGLRSEQFF
cdr3_nt: TGTGCCAGCGGTCTTAGGAGTGAGCAGTTCTTC

j_call: TRBJ1-2
v_call: TRBV27
d_call: .
clone_size: .
cdr3_aa: CASKPRTANYGYTF
cdr3_nt: TGTGCCAGCAAGCCCCGGACAGCAAACTATGGCTACACCTTC

j_call: TRBJ1-2
v_call: TRBV6-2/TRBV6-3
d_call: .
clone_size: .
cdr3_aa: CASSPWASYSTNYGYTF
cdr3_nt: TGTGCCAGCAGCCCCTGGGCCTCCTACTCCACTAACTATGGCTACACCTTC

j_call: TRBJ1-1
v_call: TRBV11-2
d_call: .
clone_size: .
cdr3_aa: CASSFGGRTEAFF
cdr3_nt: TGTGCCAGCAGCTTTGGGGGGAGGACTGAAGCTTTCTTT

j_call: TRBJ2-3
v_call: TRBV6-6
d_call: .
clone_size: .
cdr3_aa: CASRGGQGPDTQYF
cdr3_nt: TGTGCCAGCCGGGGGGGACAGGGCCCAGATACGCAGTATTTT

j_call: TRBJ2-3
v_call: TRBV6-6
d_call: .
clone_size: .
cdr3_aa: CASSSPGRTDTQYF
cdr3_nt: TGTGCCAGCAGTTCCCCGGGTCGCACAGATACGCAGTATTTT

j_call: TRBJ2-2
v_call: TRBV24-1
d_call: .
clone_size: .
cdr3_aa: CATSDFRGAANTGELFF
cdr3_nt: TGTGCCACCAGTGATTTTCGGGGGGCGGCGAACACCGGGGAGCTGTTTTTT

j_call: TRBJ1-1
v_call: TRBV12-5
d_call: .
clone_size: .
cdr3_aa: CASGLVQGAEAFF
cdr3_nt: TGTGCTAGTGGTTTGGTACAGGGTGCTGAAGCTTTCTTT

j_call: TRBJ2-2
v_call: TRBV5-1
d_call: .
clone_size: .
cdr3_aa: CASSLQGSGELFF
cdr3_nt: TGCGCCAGCAGCTTACAGGGATCCGGGGAGCTGTTTTTT

j_call: TRBJ1-1
v_call: TRBV18
d_call: TRBD1
clone_size: .
cdr3_aa: CASSLQGGDGAFF
cdr3_nt: TGTGCCAGCTCACTACAGGGGGGGGATGGAGCTTTCTTT

j_call: TRBJ2-2
v_call: TRBV5-1
d_call: TRBD2
clone_size: .
cdr3_aa: CASSRRTSVAGELFF
cdr3_nt: TGCGCCAGCAGCCGACGGACTAGCGTGGCCGGGGAGCTGTTTTTT

j_call: TRBJ2-3
v_call: TRBV4-3
d_call: .
clone_size: .
cdr3_aa: CASSQGASITDTQYF
cdr3_nt: TGCGCCAGCAGCCAAGGCGCCTCGATCACAGATACGCAGTATTTT

j_call: TRBJ1-5
v_call: TRBV18
d_call: .
clone_size: once
cdr3_aa: CASSQDSDSNQPQHF
cdr3_nt: TGTGCCAGCTCACAGGACAGCGATAGCAATCAGCCCCAGCATTTT

j_call: TRBJ1-3
v_call: TRBV6-5
d_call: .
clone_size: few
cdr3_aa: CASSRTIGRNTIYF
cdr3_nt: TGTGCCAGCAGTCGTACTATCGGAAGAAACACCATATATTTT

j_call: TRBJ2-5
v_call: TRBV24-1
d_call: .
clone_size: .
cdr3_aa: CATSGRRTGTTKGGETQYF
cdr3_nt: TGTGCCACCAGCGGGCGACGAACAGGGACTACGAAAGGGGGAGAGACCCAGTACTTC

j_call: TRBJ2-3
v_call: TRBV18
d_call: TRBD2
clone_size: .
cdr3_aa: CASSPNLAGATDTQYF
cdr3_nt: TGTGCCAGCTCACCAAACCTAGCGGGAGCCACAGATACGCAGTATTTT

j_call: TRBJ1-6
v_call: TRBV30
d_call: .
clone_size: .
cdr3_aa: CAWKGLDNSPLHF
cdr3_nt: TGTGCCTGGAAGGGGTTAGATAATTCACCCCTCCACTTT

j_call: TRBJ1-2
v_call: TRBV4-3
d_call: .
clone_size: .
cdr3_aa: CASSPGSAGSYGYTF
cdr3_nt: TGCGCCAGCAGCCCGGGGTCAGCGGGGAGCTATGGCTACACCTTC

j_call: TRBJ2-1
v_call: TRBV25-1
d_call: .
clone_size: once
cdr3_aa: CASSERDMRGQFF
cdr3_nt: TGTGCCAGCAGTGAGAGGGATATGAGAGGGCAGTTCTTC

j_call: TRBJ2-3
v_call: TRBV7-9
d_call: .
clone_size: many
cdr3_aa: CASSPVRSLIDTQYF
cdr3_nt: TGTGCCAGCAGCCCGGTCCGCTCATTAATCGATACGCAGTATTTT

j_call: TRBJ2-5
v_call: TRBV5-1
d_call: .
clone_size: .
cdr3_aa: CASSLNSAGLIQETQYF
cdr3_nt: TGCGCCAGCAGCTTGAACTCAGCGGGCCTGATACAAGAGACCCAGTACTTC

j_call: TRBJ1-1
v_call: TRBV3-1/TRBV3-2
d_call: .
clone_size: .
cdr3_aa: CASRQGATNTEAFF
cdr3_nt: TGTGCCAGCAGGCAAGGGGCAACGAACACTGAAGCTTTCTTT

j_call: TRBJ1-2
v_call: TRBV19
d_call: .
clone_size: .
cdr3_aa: CASSGSWRANYGYTF
cdr3_nt: TGTGCCAGTAGTGGGTCTTGGAGAGCTAACTATGGCTACACCTTC

j_call: TRBJ1-5
v_call: TRBV19
d_call: TRBD1
clone_size: few
cdr3_aa: CASSTRDRSNQPQHF
cdr3_nt: TGTGCCAGTAGTACCAGGGACAGAAGCAATCAGCCCCAGCATTTT

j_call: TRBJ1-2
v_call: TRBV7-9
d_call: .
clone_size: .
cdr3_aa: CASSLREAGYGYTF
cdr3_nt: TGTGCCAGCAGCTTGAGGGAGGCCGGCTATGGCTACACCTTC

j_call: TRBJ1-3
v_call: TRBV4-1
d_call: TRBD1
clone_size: .
cdr3_aa: CASSQDDRGAGNTIYF
cdr3_nt: TGCGCCAGCAGCCAAGACGACAGGGGCGCAGGAAACACCATATATTTT

j_call: TRBJ2-1
v_call: TRBV4-3
d_call: TRBD1
clone_size: .
cdr3_aa: CASSQETGIGNEQFF
cdr3_nt: TGCGCCAGCAGCCAGGAGACAGGGATTGGCAATGAGCAGTTCTTC

j_call: TRBJ2-3
v_call: TRBV19
d_call: TRBD2
clone_size: few
cdr3_aa: CASSWRGAGSTDTQYF
cdr3_nt: TGTGCCAGTAGCTGGCGGGGGGCTGGTAGCACAGATACGCAGTATTTT

j_call: TRBJ1-6
v_call: TRBV3-1/TRBV3-2
d_call: .
clone_size: .
cdr3_aa: CATRSPGSNSPLHF
cdr3_nt: TGTGCCACCCGGTCCCCGGGAAGCAATTCACCCCTCCACTTT

j_call: TRBJ1-2
v_call: TRBV28
d_call: TRBD1
clone_size: .
cdr3_aa: CASSLLGQGYGYTF
cdr3_nt: TGTGCCAGCAGTTTACTGGGACAGGGGTATGGCTACACCTTC

j_call: TRBJ1-1
v_call: TRBV9
d_call: TRBD1
clone_size: few
cdr3_aa: CASAVRPGTGVEAFF
cdr3_nt: TGTGCCAGCGCCGTCCGTCCCGGGACAGGGGTTGAAGCTTTCTTT

j_call: TRBJ1-6
v_call: TRBV5-6
d_call: .
clone_size: .
cdr3_aa: CASSVAGDSPLHF
cdr3_nt: TGTGCCAGCAGCGTTGCGGGGGATTCACCCCTCCACTTT

j_call: TRBJ1-4
v_call: TRBV30
d_call: .
clone_size: .
cdr3_aa: CAWSVQWEKLFF
cdr3_nt: TGTGCCTGGAGTGTACAATGGGAAAAACTGTTTTTT

j_call: TRBJ2-1
v_call: TRBV4-2
d_call: TRBD2
clone_size: .
cdr3_aa: CASSQPLASGKINEQFF
cdr3_nt: TGTGCCAGCAGCCAGCCCCTGGCTAGCGGGAAGATCAATGAGCAGTTCTTC

j_call: TRBJ1-4
v_call: TRBV19
d_call: .
clone_size: .
cdr3_aa: CASSSSTHNEKLFF
cdr3_nt: TGTGCCAGTAGTAGCTCGACTCATAATGAAAAACTGTTTTTT

j_call: TRBJ2-1
v_call: TRBV9
d_call: TRBD2
clone_size: .
cdr3_aa: CASSVSSGNYNEQFF
cdr3_nt: TGTGCCAGCAGCGTTTCAAGCGGGAACTACAATGAGCAGTTCTTC

j_call: TRBJ2-7
v_call: TRBV28
d_call: TRBD1
clone_size: .
cdr3_aa: CASSAPGTGGEQYF
cdr3_nt: TGTGCCAGCAGTGCCCCCGGGACAGGGGGCGAGCAGTACTTC

j_call: TRBJ1-2
v_call: TRBV3-1/TRBV3-2
d_call: .
clone_size: .
cdr3_aa: CASSLTGGYTF
cdr3_nt: TGTGCCAGCAGCCTGACGGGGGGCTACACCTTC

j_call: TRBJ2-5
v_call: TRBV28
d_call: TRBD2
clone_size: .
cdr3_aa: CASSSPGRETQYF
cdr3_nt: TGTGCCAGCAGTTCACCCGGGAGGGAGACCCAGTACTTC

j_call: TRBJ2-3
v_call: TRBV5-1
d_call: TRBD1
clone_size: .
cdr3_aa: CASSRDRGAADTQYF
cdr3_nt: TGCGCCAGCAGCCGGGACAGGGGAGCGGCAGATACGCAGTATTTT

j_call: TRBJ1-5
v_call: TRBV7-9
d_call: .
clone_size: .
cdr3_aa: CASSLQGSSQPQHF
cdr3_nt: TGTGCCAGCAGCCTCCAAGGGAGTTCTCAGCCCCAGCATTTT

j_call: TRBJ1-5
v_call: TRBV21-1
d_call: .
clone_size: .
cdr3_aa: CASSNSTGTAYNTPQHF
cdr3_nt: TGTGCCAGCAGCAACAGTACCGGGACAGCGTATAATACGCCCCAGCATTTT

j_call: TRBJ2-7
v_call: TRBV27
d_call: TRBD2
clone_size: .
cdr3_aa: CASRLAGPTYEQYF
cdr3_nt: TGTGCCAGCAGGTTAGCGGGACCGACCTACGAGCAGTACTTC

j_call: TRBJ2-6
v_call: TRBV24-1
d_call: TRBD1
clone_size: .
cdr3_aa: CATSGGTGLSGANVLTF
cdr3_nt: TGTGCCACCAGTGGGGGGACAGGCCTCTCTGGGGCCAACGTCCTGACTTTC

j_call: TRBJ1-4
v_call: TRBV7-2
d_call: .
clone_size: .
cdr3_aa: CASSVGGGANEKLFF
cdr3_nt: TGTGCCAGCAGCGTCGGGGGGGGTGCTAATGAAAAACTGTTTTTT

j_call: TRBJ2-1
v_call: TRBV11-3
d_call: TRBD1
clone_size: .
cdr3_aa: CASSGTGGYNEQFF
cdr3_nt: TGTGCCAGCAGCGGGACAGGGGGCTACAATGAGCAGTTCTTC

j_call: TRBJ2-1
v_call: TRBV25-1
d_call: TRBD1
clone_size: .
cdr3_aa: CASSELGGQSNEQFF
cdr3_nt: TGTGCCAGCAGTGAATTAGGGGGACAGAGCAATGAGCAGTTCTTC

j_call: TRBJ2-5
v_call: TRBV5-6
d_call: .
clone_size: .
cdr3_aa: CASSFGGRRQETQYF
cdr3_nt: TGTGCCAGCAGCTTCGGGGGACGGAGGCAAGAGACCCAGTACTTC

j_call: TRBJ2-2
v_call: TRBV7-8
d_call: TRBD2
clone_size: .
cdr3_aa: CASSLRTSGPGTGELFF
cdr3_nt: TGTGCCAGCAGCCTGCGGACTAGCGGGCCCGGTACCGGGGAGCTGTTTTTT